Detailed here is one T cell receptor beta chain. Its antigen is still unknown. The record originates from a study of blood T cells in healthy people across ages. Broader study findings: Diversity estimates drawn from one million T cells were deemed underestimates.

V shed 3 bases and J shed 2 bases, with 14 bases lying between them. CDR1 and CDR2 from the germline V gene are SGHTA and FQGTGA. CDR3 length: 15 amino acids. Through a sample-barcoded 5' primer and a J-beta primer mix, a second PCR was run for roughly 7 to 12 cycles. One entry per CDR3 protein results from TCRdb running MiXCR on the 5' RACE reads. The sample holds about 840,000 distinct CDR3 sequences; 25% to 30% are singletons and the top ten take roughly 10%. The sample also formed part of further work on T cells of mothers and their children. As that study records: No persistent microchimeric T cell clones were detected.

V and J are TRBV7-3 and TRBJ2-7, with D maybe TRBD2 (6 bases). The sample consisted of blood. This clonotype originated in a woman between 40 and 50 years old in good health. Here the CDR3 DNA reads TGTGCCAGCAGCTTGTTAGTAGCGGATACCTACGAGCAGTACGTC. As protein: CASSLLVADTYEQYV.